This TCR beta chain was documented in a study of blood T cell repertoires in COVID-19. The CDR3 totals 17 residues. Per germline, CDR1 MNHEY and CDR2 SVGEGT. With V trimmed by 0 bases and J by 4 bases, 11 bases remained unmatched. The data were produced by immunoSEQ multiplex PCR, yet TCRdb's version contains in-frame clones alone and is incomplete. Here the sample spans approximately 270,000 clones, 65% to 85% being singletons. The TCR was taken from a person between 70 and 80 years old with COVID-19, enrolled during active disease. The specimen sequenced was peripheral blood. The chain recombines TRBV6-2 or TRBV6-3 with TRBJ1-1, with TRBD1 identical over 7 bases. CDR3 DNA sequence: TGTGCCAGCAGTTACTCGGGTCGAGGGGGCGCTTCCACTGAAGCTTTCTTT. Amino acids: CASSYSGRGGASTEAFF.